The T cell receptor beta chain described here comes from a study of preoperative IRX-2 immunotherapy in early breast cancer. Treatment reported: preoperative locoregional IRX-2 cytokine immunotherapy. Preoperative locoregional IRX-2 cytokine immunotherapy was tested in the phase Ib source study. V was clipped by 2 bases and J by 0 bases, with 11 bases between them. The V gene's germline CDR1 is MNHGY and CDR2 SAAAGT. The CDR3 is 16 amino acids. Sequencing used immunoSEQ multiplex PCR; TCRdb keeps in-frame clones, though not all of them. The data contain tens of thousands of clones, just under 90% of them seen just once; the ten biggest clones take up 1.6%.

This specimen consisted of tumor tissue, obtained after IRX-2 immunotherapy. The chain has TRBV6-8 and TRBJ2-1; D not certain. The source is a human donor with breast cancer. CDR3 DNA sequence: TGTGCCAGCAGTTACCCGACCGGCCCCTCCTACAATGAGCAGTTCTTC. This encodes CASSYPTGPSYNEQFF.